This TCR beta chain was sequenced in a study of T cells in Graves' hyperthyroidism and ophthalmopathy. Points from the study as a whole: Ophthalmopathy and stable hyperthyroidism were told apart by a 13 V-J model.

Comment on this clonotype: Antigen specificity is unknown.

The CDR3 runs 17 residues. V gave up 7 bases and J gave up 5 bases; unmatched junction bases: 12. The germline gives CDR1 MNHEY, CDR2 SMNVEV (reference sequence). RNA transcripts were the template for amplifying TCR beta CDR3 regions. RT-PCR in the first round (using the HTBI primer set) targeted the TCR CDR3. TCRdb re-derived calls from the multiplex PCR reads in MiXCR, one entry per CDR3 protein. The data hold some 250,000 distinct CDR3 sequences, with roughly 14% observed a single time. Sequences were obtained from blood. J is TRBJ2-5 and V is TRBV27; 14 bases fit TRBD2. The TCR comes from a woman aged 40 to 49 with Graves' hyperthyroidism that later progressed to Graves' ophthalmopathy. The CDR3 region is CASKLSGTSGSAETQYF. The CDR3 DNA reads TGTGCCAGCAAATTGAGTGGGACTAGCGGGAGTGCGGAGACCCAGTACTTC.